Each of the 11 T cell receptor beta chains below was sequenced from the same sample in a study of OX40 agonist ivuxolimab in advanced cancers. To prepare the library, the immunoSEQ multiplex PCR assay was applied. TCRdb limited this immuneACCESS table to in-frame rearrangements with V and J called. A share of clones is missing; checked studies link under half to unresolved V genes, and the rest is unexplained. The sample includes about 52,000 clones, with 94% observed a single time. The top ten hold roughly 12% of the sample. The input for sequencing was CD4+ or CD8+ T cells sorted from blood, taken in a trial of the OX40 agonist ivuxolimab. The source is an adult with an advanced solid tumor such as melanoma, head and neck, liver or kidney cancer.

This chain uses TRBV28 with TRBJ2-5; D not resolved. CDR1 is MDHEN and CDR2 is SYDVKM in the germline V gene. Deletions cut 8 bases from V and 7 bases from J, with 8 bases between. The CDR3 consists of 10 residues. In DNA form, the CDR3 reads TGTGCCAGCGAGAGAGGGACCCAGTACTTC. Residues: CASERGTQYF.

The rearrangement uses TRBV6-1 and TRBJ2-7; 9 nucleotides line up with TRBD2. The CDR3 is made up of 17 amino acids. V trimming: 4 bases; J trimming: 3 bases; junction bases outside the gene matches: 13. CDR1 and CDR2 (germline): MNHNS, SASEGT. The DNA of the CDR3 is TGTGCCAGCAGTGGACCAAGTCGGCTAGCGGGACTCTACGAGCAGTACTTC. It specifies CASSGPSRLAGLYEQYF.

The gene calls are TRBV19 and TRBJ2-3; 15 nucleotides agree with TRBD2. V shed 5 bases and J 4 bases; nucleotides not matched to a gene: 4. Per germline, CDR1 LNHDA and CDR2 SQIVND (reference sequence). CDR3 length equals 16 residues. CDR3 sequence: CASSAGLAGGADTQYF. The CDR3 nucleotides are TGTGCCAGTAGTGCTGGACTAGCGGGAGGGGCAGATACGCAGTATTTT.

The chain couples TRBV29-1 to TRBJ2-1; either TRBD1 or TRBD2 may fit D (5 bases each). This CDR3 comprises 11 residues. Germline V gene lookup returns CDR1 SQVTM and CDR2 ANQGSEA. With 7 bases removed from V and 9 bases from J, the gap between germline ends came to 13 bases. The CDR3 reads CSALQGTEQFF. CDR3 in DNA: TGCAGCGCCCTTCAAGGGACTGAGCAGTTCTTC.

The chain carries TRBV7-9 and TRBJ2-7; TRBD2 agrees at 8 bases. Germline V CDR1 and CDR2: SEHNR, FQNEAQ (reference sequence). CDR3 length: 16 residues. Trimming removed 3 bases from V and 0 bases from J; junction bases left unmatched: 7. The CDR3 spells CASSFGVAGGSYEQYF. Here the CDR3 DNA reads TGTGCCAGCAGCTTTGGCGTTGCGGGGGGCTCCTACGAGCAGTACTTC. Full variable domain (rest looked up from reference TRBV7-9 and TRBJ2-7): DTGVSQNPRHKITKRGQNVTFRCDPISEHNRLYWYRQTLGQGPEFLTYFQNEAQLEKSRLLSDRFSAERPKGSFSTLEIQRTEQGDSAMYLCASSFGVAGGSYEQYFGPGTRLTVT.

The rearrangement links TRBV28 to TRBJ2-5; D remains ambiguous. Trimming removed 5 bases from V and 5 bases from J, with 15 bases in between. The V gene's germline CDR1 is MDHEN and CDR2 SYDVKM. This CDR3 region has 14 residues. In DNA, the CDR3 is TGTGCCAGCAGTGGAATTTCGAATGTGGAGACCCAGTACTTC. This encodes CASSGISNVETQYF.

The V call is TRBV27, the J call TRBJ2-7; 10 bases are shared with TRBD2. This CDR3 is 18 amino acids long. Germline CDR1 MNHEY, CDR2 SMNVEV (reference sequence). The junction had 11 bases not matched to a gene; V was cut back by 0 bases and J by 3 bases. The CDR3 DNA follows: TGTGCCAGCAGTTTATCGAAGACTAGCGGGCATATACTCTACGAGCAGTACTTC. Its translation is CASSLSKTSGHILYEQYF.

This rearrangement joins TRBV28 to TRBJ2-5; maybe TRBD2 (5 bases). V lost 4 bases and J lost 5, with 11 bases in between. Germline V CDR1 and CDR2: MDHEN, SYDVKM. The CDR3 sequence is 13 residues long. The CDR3 DNA is TGTGCCAGCAGTTCCCGGGGTTTGGAGACCCAGTACTTC. This translates into CASSSRGLETQYF.

The gene calls are TRBV7-6 and TRBJ2-3; 10 bases fit TRBD2. Unmatched junction bases numbered 7, after V lost 1 base and J lost 0 bases. The CDR3 extends over 18 amino acids. Germline V gene sequence: CDR1 SGHVS, CDR2 FNYEAQ. The CDR3 spells CASSLESLAGVSTDTQYF. DNA for the CDR3: TGTGCCAGCAGCTTAGAAAGTCTAGCGGGAGTGAGCACAGATACGCAGTATTTT. The entire variable domain, with the rest obtained from reference TRBV7-6 and TRBJ2-3, is as follows: GAGVSQSPRYKVTKRGQDVALRCDPISGHVSLYWYRQALGQGPEFLTYFNYEAQQDKSGLPNDRFSAERPEGSISTLTIQRTEQRDSAMYRCASSLESLAGVSTDTQYFGPGTRLTVL.

The chain has TRBV27 and TRBJ1-3, with TRBD1 as a possible D gene (6 bases). CDR3 size: 18 residues. With 5 bases removed from V and 7 bases from J, the gap between germline ends came to 27 bases. CDR1 MNHEY and CDR2 SMNVEV come from the germline V gene (reference sequence). DNA for the CDR3: TGTGCCAGCAGTCCATTGGAGTTGGGAAGGGGGAGTTCCAACACCATATATTTT. Encoded protein: CASSPLELGRGSSNTIYF.

The V call is TRBV30, the J call TRBJ2-5, with D possibly TRBD2 on 7 matching bases. Germline CDR1 and CDR2: GTSNPN and SVGIG (reference sequence). The CDR3 runs to 13 residues. Trimming left V 0 bases short and J 5 bases short, with 10 bases between. CDR3: CAWSVSGGETQYF. The CDR3 region has the DNA TGTGCCTGGAGTGTGTCGGGGGGCGAGACCCAGTACTTC. The full variable domain, rest sourced from reference TRBV30 and TRBJ2-5, is SQTIHQWPATLVQPVGSPLSLECTVEGTSNPNLYWYRQAAGRGLQLLFYSVGIGQISSEVPQNLSASRPQDRQFILSSKKLLLSDSGFYLCAWSVSGGETQYFGPGTRLLVL.